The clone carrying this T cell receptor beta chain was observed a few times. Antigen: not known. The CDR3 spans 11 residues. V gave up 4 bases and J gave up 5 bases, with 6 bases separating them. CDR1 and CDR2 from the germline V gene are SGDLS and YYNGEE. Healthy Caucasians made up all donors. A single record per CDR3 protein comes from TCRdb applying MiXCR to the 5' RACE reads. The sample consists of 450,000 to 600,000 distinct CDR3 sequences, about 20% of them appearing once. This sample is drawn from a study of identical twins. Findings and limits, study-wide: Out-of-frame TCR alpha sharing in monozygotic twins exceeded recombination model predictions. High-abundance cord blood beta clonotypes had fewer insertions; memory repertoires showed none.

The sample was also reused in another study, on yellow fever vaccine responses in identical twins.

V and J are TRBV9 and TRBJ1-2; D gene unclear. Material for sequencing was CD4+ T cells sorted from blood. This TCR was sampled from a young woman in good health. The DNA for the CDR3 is TGTGCCAGCAGCAGGTTGTATGGCTACACCTTC. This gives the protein CASSRLYGYTF.